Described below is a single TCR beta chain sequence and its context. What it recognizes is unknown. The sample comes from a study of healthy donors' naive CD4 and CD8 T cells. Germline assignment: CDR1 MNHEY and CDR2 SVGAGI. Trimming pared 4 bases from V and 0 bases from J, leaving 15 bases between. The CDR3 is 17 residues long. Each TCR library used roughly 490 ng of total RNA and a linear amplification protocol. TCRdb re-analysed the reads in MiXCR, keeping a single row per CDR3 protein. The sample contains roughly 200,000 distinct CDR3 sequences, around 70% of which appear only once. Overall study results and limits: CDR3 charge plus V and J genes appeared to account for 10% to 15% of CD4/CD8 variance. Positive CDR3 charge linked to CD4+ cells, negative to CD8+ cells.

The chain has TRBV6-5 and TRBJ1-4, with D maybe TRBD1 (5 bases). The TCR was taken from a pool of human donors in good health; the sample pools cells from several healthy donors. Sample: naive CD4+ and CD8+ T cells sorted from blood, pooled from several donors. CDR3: CASSSYPLGATNEKLFF. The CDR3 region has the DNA TGTGCCAGCAGTTCCTACCCCTTAGGGGCAACTAATGAAAAACTGTTTTTT.